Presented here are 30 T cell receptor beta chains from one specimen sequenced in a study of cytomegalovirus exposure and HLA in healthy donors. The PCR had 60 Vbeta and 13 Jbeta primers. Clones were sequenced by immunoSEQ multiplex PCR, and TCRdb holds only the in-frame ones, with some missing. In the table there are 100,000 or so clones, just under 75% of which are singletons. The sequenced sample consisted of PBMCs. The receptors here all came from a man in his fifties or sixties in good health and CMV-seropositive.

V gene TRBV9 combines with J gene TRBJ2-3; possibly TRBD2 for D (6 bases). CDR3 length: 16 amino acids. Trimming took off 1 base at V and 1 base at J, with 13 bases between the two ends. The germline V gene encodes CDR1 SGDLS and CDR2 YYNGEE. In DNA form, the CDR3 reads TGTGCCAGCAGCGTATTGGGGGGAGCGGGCACAGATACGCAGTATTTT. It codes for CASSVLGGAGTDTQYF.

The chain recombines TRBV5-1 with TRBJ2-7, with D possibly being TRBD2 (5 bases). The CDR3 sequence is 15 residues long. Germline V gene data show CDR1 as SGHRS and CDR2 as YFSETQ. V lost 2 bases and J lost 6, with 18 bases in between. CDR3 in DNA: TGCGCCAGCAGCTTCGATCCTTGGTGGGAGTCCGAGCAGTACTTC. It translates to CASSFDPWWESEQYF. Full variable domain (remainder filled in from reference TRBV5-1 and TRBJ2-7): KAGVTQTPRYLIKTRGQQVTLSCSPISGHRSVSWYQQTPGQGLQFLFEYFSETQRNKGNFPGRFSGRQFSNSRSEMNVSTLELGDSALYLCASSFDPWWESEQYFGPGTRLTVT.

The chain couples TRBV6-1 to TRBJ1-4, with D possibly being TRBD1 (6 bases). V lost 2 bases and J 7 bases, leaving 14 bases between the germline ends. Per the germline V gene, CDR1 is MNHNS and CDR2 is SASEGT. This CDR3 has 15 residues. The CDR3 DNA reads TGTGCCAGCAGTGAAAGCAGGGGCGGTCGTGAAAAACTGTTTTTT. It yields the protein CASSESRGGREKLFF.

The CDR3 region is CASRFWSGGRGHQPQHF. In DNA, the CDR3 is TGTGCAAGTCGCTTTTGGTCTGGAGGCAGGGGGCATCAGCCCCAGCATTTT. The chain combines TRBV12-2 with TRBJ1-5; the table's D gene call, TRBD1, was not cross checked with the DNA. TRBV12-2 is termed a pseudogene. The CDR3 is 17 residues long.

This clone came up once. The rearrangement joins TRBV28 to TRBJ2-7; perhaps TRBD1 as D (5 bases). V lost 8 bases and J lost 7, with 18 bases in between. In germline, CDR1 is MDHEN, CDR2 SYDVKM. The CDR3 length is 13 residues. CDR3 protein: CASASRVLGEQYF. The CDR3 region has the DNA TGTGCCAGCGCATCCAGGGTCCTTGGAGAGCAGTACTTC. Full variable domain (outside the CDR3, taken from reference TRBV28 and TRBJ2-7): DVKVTQSSRYLVKRTGEKVFLECVQDMDHENMFWYRQDPGLGLRLIYFSYDVKMKEKGDIPEGYSVSREKKERFSLILESASTNQTSMYLCASASRVLGEQYFGPGTRLTVT.

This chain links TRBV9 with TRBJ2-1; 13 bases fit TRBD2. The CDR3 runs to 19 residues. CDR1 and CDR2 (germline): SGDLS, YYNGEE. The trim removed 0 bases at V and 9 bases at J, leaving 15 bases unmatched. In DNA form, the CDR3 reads TGTGCCAGCAGCGTAGCTACAATAGGACTAGCGGGAGAAAATGGTGAGCAGTTCTTC. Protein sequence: CASSVATIGLAGENGEQFF.

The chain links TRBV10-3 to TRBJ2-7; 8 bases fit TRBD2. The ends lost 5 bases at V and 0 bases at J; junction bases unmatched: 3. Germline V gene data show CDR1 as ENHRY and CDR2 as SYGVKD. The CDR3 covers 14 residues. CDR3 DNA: TGTGCCATCAGTACGGGGGGGAGCTCCTACGAGCAGTACTTC. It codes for CAISTGGSSYEQYF.

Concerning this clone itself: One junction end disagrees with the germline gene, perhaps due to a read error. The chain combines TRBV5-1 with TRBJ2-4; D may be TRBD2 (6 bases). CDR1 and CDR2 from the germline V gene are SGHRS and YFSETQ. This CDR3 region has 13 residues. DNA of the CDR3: TGCGCCAGCAGGCGGGACGCCAAAAACAGTCAGTACTTC. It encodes CASRRDAKNSQYF.

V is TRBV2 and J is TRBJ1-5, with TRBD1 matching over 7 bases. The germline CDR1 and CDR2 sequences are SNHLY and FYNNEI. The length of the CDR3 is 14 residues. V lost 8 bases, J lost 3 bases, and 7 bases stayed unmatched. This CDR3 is CASLRGQFNQPQHF. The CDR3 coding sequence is TGTGCCAGCCTTAGGGGACAGTTCAATCAGCCCCAGCATTTT.

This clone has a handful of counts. CDR3 DNA sequence: TGTGCCAGCAGCCAGGACAGAGGGGGCACAGATACGCAGTATTTT. This encodes CASSQDRGGTDTQYF. The chain combines TRBV5-4 with TRBJ2-3; possible D gene TRBD1, 6 bases. Germline CDR1 is SGHNT and CDR2 is YYREEE (reference sequence). The V gene lost 4 bases and the J gene lost 1 base, with 13 bases spanning the gap. The CDR3 totals 15 residues.

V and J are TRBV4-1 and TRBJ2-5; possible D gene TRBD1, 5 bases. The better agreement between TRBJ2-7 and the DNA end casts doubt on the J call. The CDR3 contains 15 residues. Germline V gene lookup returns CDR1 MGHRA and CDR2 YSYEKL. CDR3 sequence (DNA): TGCGCCAGCAGCCAAGTTGGCCAGGGCAACTACGAGCAGTACTTC. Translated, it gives CASSQVGQGNYEQYF.

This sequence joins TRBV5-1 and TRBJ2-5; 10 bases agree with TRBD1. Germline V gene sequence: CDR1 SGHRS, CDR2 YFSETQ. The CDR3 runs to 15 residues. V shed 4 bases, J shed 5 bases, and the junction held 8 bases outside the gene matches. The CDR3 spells CASSRGDRGSETQYF. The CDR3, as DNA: TGCGCCAGCAGCCGGGGGGACAGGGGCAGTGAGACCCAGTACTTC.

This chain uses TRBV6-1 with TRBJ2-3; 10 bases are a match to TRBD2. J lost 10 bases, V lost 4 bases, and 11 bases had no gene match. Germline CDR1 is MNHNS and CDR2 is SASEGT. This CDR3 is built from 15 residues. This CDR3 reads CASSVEAGGQVAQYF. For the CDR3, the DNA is TGTGCCAGCAGTGTAGAAGCGGGGGGGCAGGTTGCGCAGTATTTT.

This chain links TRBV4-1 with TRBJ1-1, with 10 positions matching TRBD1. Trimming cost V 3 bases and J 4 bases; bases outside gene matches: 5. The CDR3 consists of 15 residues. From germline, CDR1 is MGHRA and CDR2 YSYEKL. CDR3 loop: CASSQDRGDGTEAFF. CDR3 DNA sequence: TGCGCCAGCAGCCAGGACAGGGGGGACGGCACTGAAGCTTTCTTT.

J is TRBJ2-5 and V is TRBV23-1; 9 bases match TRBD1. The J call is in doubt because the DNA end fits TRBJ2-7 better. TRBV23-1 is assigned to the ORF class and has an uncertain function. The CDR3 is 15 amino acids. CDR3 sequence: CASSQGTGSSYEQYF. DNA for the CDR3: TGCGCCAGCAGTCAAGGGACAGGGAGCTCCTACGAGCAGTACTTC.

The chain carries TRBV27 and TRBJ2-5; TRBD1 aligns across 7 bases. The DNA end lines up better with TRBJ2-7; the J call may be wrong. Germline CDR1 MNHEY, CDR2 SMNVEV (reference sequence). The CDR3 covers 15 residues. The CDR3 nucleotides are TGTGCCAGCAGTTCCCAGACAGGGAATCCCTACGAGCAGTACTTC. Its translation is CASSSQTGNPYEQYF.

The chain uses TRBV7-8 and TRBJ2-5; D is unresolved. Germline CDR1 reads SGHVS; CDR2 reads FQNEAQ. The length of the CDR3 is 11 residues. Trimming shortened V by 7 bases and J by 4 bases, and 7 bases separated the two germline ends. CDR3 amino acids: CASTVLETQYF. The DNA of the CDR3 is TGTGCCAGCACTGTACTAGAGACCCAGTACTTC.

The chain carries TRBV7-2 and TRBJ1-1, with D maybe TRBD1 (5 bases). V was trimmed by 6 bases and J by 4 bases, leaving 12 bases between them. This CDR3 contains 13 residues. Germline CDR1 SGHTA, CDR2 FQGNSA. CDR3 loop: CASRAGLGTEAFF. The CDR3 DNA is TGTGCCAGCAGAGCAGGGTTGGGCACTGAAGCTTTCTTT.

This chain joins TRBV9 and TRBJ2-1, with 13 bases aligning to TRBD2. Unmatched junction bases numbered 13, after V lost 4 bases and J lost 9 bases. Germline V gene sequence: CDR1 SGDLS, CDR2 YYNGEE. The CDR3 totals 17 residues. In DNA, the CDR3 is TGTGCCAGCAGCCCCACGTACGGGGGGACTAGCGGGGTTGAGCAGTTCTTC. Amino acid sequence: CASSPTYGGTSGVEQFF.

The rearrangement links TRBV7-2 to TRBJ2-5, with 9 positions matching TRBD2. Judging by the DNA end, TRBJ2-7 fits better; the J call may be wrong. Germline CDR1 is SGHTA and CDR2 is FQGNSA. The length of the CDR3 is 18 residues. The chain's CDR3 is CASSLVGWREGGSYEQYF. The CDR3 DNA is TGTGCCAGCAGCTTAGTCGGGTGGCGGGAGGGGGGCTCCTACGAGCAGTACTTC.

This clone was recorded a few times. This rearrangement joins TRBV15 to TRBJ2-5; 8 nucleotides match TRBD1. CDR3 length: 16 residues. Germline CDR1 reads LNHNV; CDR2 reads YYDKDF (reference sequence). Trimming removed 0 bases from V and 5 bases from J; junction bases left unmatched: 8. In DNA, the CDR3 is TGTGCCACCAGCAGAGAGGGACAGGTGGTGTGGGAGACCCAGTACTTC. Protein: CATSREGQVVWETQYF.

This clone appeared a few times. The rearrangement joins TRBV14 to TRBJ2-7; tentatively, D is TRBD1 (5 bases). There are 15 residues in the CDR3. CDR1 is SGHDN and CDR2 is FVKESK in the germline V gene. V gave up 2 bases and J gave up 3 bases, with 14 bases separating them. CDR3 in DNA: TGTGCCAGCAGCCAATCAGGGTTAAGGGTCTACGAGCAGTACTTC. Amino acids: CASSQSGLRVYEQYF. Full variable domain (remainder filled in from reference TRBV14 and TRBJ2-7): EAGVTQFPSHSVIEKGQTVTLRCDPISGHDNLYWYRRVMGKEIKFLLHFVKESKQDESGMPNNRFLAERTGGTYSTLKVQPAELEDSGVYFCASSQSGLRVYEQYFGPGTRLTVT.

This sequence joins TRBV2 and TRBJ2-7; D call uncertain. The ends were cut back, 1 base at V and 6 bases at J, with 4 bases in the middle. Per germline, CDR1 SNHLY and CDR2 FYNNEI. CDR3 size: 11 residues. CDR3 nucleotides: TGTGCCAGCAGTGAAGGGAGCGAGCAGTACTTC. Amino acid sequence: CASSEGSEQYF.

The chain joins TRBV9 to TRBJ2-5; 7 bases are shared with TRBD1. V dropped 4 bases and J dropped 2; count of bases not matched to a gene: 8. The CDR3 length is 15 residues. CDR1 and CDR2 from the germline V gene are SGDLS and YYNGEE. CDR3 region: CASSPITGVQETQYF. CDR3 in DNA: TGTGCCAGCAGCCCCATCACAGGGGTACAAGAGACCCAGTACTTC.

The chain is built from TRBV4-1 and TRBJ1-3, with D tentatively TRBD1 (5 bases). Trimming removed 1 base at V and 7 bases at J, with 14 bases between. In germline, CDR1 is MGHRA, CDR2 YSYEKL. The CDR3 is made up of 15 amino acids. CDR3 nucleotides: TGCGCCAGCAGCCAAGTCTCCGCAGGGTTGAACACCATATATTTT. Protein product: CASSQVSAGLNTIYF.

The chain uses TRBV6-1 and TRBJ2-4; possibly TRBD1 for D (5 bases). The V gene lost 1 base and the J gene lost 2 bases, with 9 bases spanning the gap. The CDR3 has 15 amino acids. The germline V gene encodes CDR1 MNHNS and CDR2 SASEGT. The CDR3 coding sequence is TGTGCCAGCAGTGAAGAAGGGGAAACCAAAAACATTCAGTACTTC. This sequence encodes CASSEEGETKNIQYF.

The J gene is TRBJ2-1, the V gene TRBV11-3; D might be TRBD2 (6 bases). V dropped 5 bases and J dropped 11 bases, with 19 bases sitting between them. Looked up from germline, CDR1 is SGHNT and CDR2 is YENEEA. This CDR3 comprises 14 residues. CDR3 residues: CASSHGGTPTQQFF. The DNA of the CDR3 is TGTGCCAGCAGCCATGGCGGGACTCCAACACAGCAGTTCTTC.

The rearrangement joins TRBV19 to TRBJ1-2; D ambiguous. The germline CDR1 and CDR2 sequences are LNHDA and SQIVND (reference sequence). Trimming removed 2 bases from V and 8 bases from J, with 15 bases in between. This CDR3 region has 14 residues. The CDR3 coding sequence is TGTGCCAGTAGTATAAGAGGCAATCCGATCGGCTACACCTTC. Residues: CASSIRGNPIGYTF.

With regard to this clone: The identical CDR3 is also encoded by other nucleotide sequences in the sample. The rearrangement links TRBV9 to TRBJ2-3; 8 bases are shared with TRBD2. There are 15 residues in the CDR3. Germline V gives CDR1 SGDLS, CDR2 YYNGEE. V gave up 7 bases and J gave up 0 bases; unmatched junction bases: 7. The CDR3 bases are TGTGCCAGCTCCTTAGCGGGAACTAGCACAGATACGCAGTATTTT. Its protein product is CASSLAGTSTDTQYF.

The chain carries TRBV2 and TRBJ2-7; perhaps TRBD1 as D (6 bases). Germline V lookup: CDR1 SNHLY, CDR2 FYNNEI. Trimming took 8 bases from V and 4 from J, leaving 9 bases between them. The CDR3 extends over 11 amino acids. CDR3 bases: TGTGCCAGCGGCACAGGGTACGAGCAGTACTTC. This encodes CASGTGYEQYF.